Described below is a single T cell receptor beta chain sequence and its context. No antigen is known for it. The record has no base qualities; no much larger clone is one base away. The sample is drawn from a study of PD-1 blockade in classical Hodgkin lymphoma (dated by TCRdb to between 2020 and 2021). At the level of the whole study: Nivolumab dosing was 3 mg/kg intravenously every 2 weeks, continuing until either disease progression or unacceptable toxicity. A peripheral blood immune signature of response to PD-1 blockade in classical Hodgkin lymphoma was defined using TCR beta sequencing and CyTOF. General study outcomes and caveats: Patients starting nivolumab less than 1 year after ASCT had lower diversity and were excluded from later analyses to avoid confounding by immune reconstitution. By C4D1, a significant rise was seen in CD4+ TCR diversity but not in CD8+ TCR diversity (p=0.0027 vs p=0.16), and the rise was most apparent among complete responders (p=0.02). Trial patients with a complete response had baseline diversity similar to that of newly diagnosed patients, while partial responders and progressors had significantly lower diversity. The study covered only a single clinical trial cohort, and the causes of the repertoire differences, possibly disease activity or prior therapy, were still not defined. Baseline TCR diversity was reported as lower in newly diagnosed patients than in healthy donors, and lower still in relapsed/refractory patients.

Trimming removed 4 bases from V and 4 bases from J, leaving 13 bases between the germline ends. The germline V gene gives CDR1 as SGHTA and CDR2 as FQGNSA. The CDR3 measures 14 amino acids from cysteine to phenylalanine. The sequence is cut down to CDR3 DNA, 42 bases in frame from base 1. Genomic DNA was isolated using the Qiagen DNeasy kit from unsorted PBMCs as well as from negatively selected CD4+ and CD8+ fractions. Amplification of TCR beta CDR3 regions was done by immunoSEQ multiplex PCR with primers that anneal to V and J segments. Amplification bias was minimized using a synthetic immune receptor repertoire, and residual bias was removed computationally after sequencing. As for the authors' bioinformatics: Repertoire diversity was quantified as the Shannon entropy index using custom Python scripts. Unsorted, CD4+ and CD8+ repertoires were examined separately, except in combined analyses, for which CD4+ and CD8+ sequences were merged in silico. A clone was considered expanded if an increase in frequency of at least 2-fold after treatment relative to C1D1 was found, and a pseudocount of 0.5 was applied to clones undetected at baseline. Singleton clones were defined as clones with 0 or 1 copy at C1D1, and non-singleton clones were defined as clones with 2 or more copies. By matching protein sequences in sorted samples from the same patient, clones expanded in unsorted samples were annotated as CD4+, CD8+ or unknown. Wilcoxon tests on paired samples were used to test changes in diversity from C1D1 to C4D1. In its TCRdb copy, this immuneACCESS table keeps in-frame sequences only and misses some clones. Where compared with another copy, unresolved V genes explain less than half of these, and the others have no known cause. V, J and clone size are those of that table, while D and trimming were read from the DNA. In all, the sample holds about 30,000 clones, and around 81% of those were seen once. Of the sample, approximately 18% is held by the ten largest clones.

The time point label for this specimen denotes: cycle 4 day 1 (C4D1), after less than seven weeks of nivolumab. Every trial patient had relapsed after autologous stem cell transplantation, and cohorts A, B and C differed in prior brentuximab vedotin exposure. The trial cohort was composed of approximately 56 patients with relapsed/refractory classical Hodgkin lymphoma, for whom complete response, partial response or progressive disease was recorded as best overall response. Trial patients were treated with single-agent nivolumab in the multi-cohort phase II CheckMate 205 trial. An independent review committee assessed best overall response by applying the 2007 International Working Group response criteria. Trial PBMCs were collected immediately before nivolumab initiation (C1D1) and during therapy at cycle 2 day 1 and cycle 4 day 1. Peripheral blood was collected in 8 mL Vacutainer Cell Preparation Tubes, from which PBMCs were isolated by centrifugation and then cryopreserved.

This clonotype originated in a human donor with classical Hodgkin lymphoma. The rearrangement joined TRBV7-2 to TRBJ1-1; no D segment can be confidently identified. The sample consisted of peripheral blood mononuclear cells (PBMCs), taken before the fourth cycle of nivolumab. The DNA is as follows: TGTGCCAGCAGCTCAAGTCGGGTGTTCACTGAAGCTTTCTTT. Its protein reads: CASSSSRVFTEAFF.